The 29 T cell receptor beta chains below all came from one sample that was sequenced in a study of shared clonotypes between healthy human individuals. Clones were sequenced by immunoSEQ multiplex PCR, and TCRdb holds only the in-frame ones, with some missing. This sample has 650,000 to 800,000 clones, with around 77% found just once. Sequencing was performed on memory CD4+ T cells sorted from blood. Stated subset: CD45RA-negative fraction. The receptors were gathered from a woman aged 25 to 39 in good health.

The chain uses TRBV18 and TRBJ1-1; a possible D gene is TRBD1 (5 bases). The V gene's germline CDR1 is KGHSH and CDR2 LQKENI. This CDR3 contains 14 residues. V was cut by 3 bases and J by 4 bases, with 12 bases left in between. The CDR3 sequence: CASSPGGIGTEAFF. In DNA, the CDR3 is TGTGCCAGCTCACCCGGGGGAATTGGCACTGAAGCTTTCTTT.

This chain connects TRBV5-8 to TRBJ2-5, with 7 nucleotides matching TRBD2. The CDR3 covers 15 residues. The V gene's germline CDR1 is SGHTS and CDR2 YDEGEE. The V segment lost 4 bases and the J segment 5 bases; nucleotides outside the gene matches: 11. CDR3 loop: CASSPRLALSETQYF. The CDR3, as DNA: TGTGCCAGCAGCCCGAGACTAGCTTTATCGGAGACCCAGTACTTC.

The V and J genes are TRBV6-5 and TRBJ2-5; TRBD2 matches at 11 bases. Germline CDR1 MNHEY, CDR2 SVGAGI. CDR3 length equals 14 residues. V lost 5 bases to trimming and J lost 4 bases; unmatched junction nucleotides: 3. CDR3 DNA: TGTGCCAGCAGTCTTAGCGGGAGGGGAGAGACCCAGTACTTC. Its protein product is CASSLSGRGETQYF.

CDR3 nucleotides: TGTGCCAGCAGTGAATTTGAGGGACGGCCCCAAGAGACCCAGTACTTC. Translating it yields CASSEFEGRPQETQYF. The rearrangement joins TRBV25-1 to TRBJ2-5; D tentatively reads TRBD1 or TRBD2 (5 bases each). Germline V gene data show CDR1 as MGHDK and CDR2 as SYGVNS. The CDR3 spans 16 residues. Trimming cost V 1 base and J 1 base, with 13 bases left between them.

J is TRBJ1-2 and V is TRBV6-5, with TRBD1 matching over 9 bases. CDR1 and CDR2 from the germline V gene are MNHEY and SVGAGI. This CDR3 is 15 amino acids long. In DNA, the CDR3 is TGTGCTATCGGGTGGGGACAGGGCGATAACTATGGCTACACCTTC. Translated, it gives CAIGWGQGDNYGYTF.

This chain links TRBV6-1 with TRBJ1-5; D is ambiguous. V lost 2 bases and J 5 bases, leaving 10 bases between the germline ends. The CDR3 has 14 amino acids. Germline loops: CDR1 MNHNS, CDR2 SASEGT. The CDR3 sequence: CASSESQMDQPQHF. The CDR3 nucleotides read TGTGCCAGCAGTGAATCCCAGATGGATCAGCCCCAGCATTTT.

V is TRBV29-1 and J is TRBJ2-3; TRBD1 matches 9 bases. Per germline, CDR1 SQVTM and CDR2 ANQGSEA. V trimming: 4 bases; J trimming: 1 base; junction bases outside the gene matches: 18. The CDR3 has 19 amino acids. CDR3 nucleotide sequence: TGCAGCGTTGGGAGACCAACCACCGGGACAGGGAAGGGCACAGATACGCAGTATTTT. Translating gives CSVGRPTTGTGKGTDTQYF.

The chain uses TRBV7-9 and TRBJ2-2, with 8 bases aligning to TRBD1. V lost 11 bases to trimming and J lost 0 bases; unmatched junction nucleotides: 11. CDR1 and CDR2 from the germline V gene are SEHNR and FQNEAQ (reference sequence). CDR3 length equals 16 residues. The CDR3 protein is CALDRGRVTNTGELFF. CDR3 sequence (DNA): TGTGCCCTAGACAGGGGCCGAGTCACGAACACCGGGGAGCTGTTTTTT. Full variable domain (missing parts from reference TRBV7-9 and TRBJ2-2): DTGVSQNPRHKITKRGQNVTFRCDPISEHNRLYWYRQTLGQGPEFLTYFQNEAQLEKSRLLSDRFSAERPKGSFSTLEIQRTEQGDSAMYLCALDRGRVTNTGELFFGEGSRLTVL.

The chain links TRBV4-1 to TRBJ1-2; 8 nucleotides line up with TRBD1. V shed 5 bases, J shed 8 bases, and the junction held 13 bases outside the gene matches. This CDR3 is built from 15 residues. The germline V gene encodes CDR1 MGHRA and CDR2 YSYEKL. The CDR3 DNA follows: TGCGCCAGCAGCGCCGGACAGGGCAGTCGCCTCGGCTACACCTTC. Its protein product is CASSAGQGSRLGYTF.

The chain combines TRBV13 with TRBJ2-5; D is unclear. V lost 4 bases to trimming and J lost 5 bases, with 11 bases between them. The CDR3 spans 13 residues. Germline loops: CDR1 PRHDT, CDR2 FYEKMQ (reference sequence). The CDR3 loop reads CASSSDPSETQYF. The CDR3 region has the DNA TGTGCCAGCAGCTCCGACCCCTCCGAGACCCAGTACTTC.

This clone was detected many times. The V call is TRBV11-2, the J call TRBJ2-6; 11 bases agree with TRBD2. Trimming removed 5 bases from V and 0 bases from J; junction bases left unmatched: 3. The germline CDR1 and CDR2 sequences are SGHAT and FQNNGV. This CDR3 is 17 amino acids long. The CDR3 is CASSPTSGASGANVLTF. CDR3 bases: TGTGCCAGCAGCCCGACTAGCGGGGCCTCTGGGGCCAACGTCCTGACTTTC.

This clone was recorded many times. V and J are TRBV7-9 and TRBJ1-5, with D perhaps TRBD1 (5 bases). Germline lookup yields CDR1 SEHNR and CDR2 FQNEAQ (reference sequence). This CDR3 is built from 13 residues. Trimming took 1 base from V and 7 from J, leaving 8 bases between them. CDR3 bases: TGTGCCAGCAGCTTAGTTGCAGGGCAGCCCCAGCATTTT. Its translation is CASSLVAGQPQHF.

The rearrangement links TRBV28 to TRBJ2-1, with 12 bases matching TRBD1. Per the germline V gene, CDR1 is MDHEN and CDR2 is SYDVKM. The CDR3 has 18 amino acids. V trimming: 5 bases; J trimming: 6 bases; junction bases outside the gene matches: 14. CDR3 protein: CASSPIRDRGRSANEQFF. Written as DNA, the CDR3 is TGTGCCAGCAGTCCAATCCGGGACAGGGGGCGATCTGCCAATGAGCAGTTCTTC.

V is TRBV29-1 and J is TRBJ1-1; D gene unclear. V was shortened by 5 bases and J by 1 base, with 11 bases between the two germline ends. The CDR3 loop spans 13 amino acids. Looked up from germline, CDR1 is SQVTM and CDR2 is ANQGSEA. The CDR3 DNA sequence: TGCAGCGTTCGGTGGGGTCCGAACACTGAAGCTTTCTTT. Amino acids: CSVRWGPNTEAFF.

The chain uses TRBV9 and TRBJ1-4; possible D gene TRBD1, 6 bases. Germline CDR1 reads SGDLS; CDR2 reads YYNGEE. The V end was cut by 4 bases, the J end by 6 bases, with 16 bases between. CDR3 length: 15 residues. This chain's CDR3 is CASSFPLGGDEKLFF. In DNA form, the CDR3 reads TGTGCCAGCAGCTTCCCCCTAGGGGGGGATGAAAAACTGTTTTTT.

This clone has a count of ten or more. V and J are TRBV6-5 and TRBJ1-4, with no clear D. V was clipped by 0 bases and J by 11 bases, with 16 bases between them. The CDR3 has 15 residues. Germline V CDR1 and CDR2: MNHEY, SVGAGI. The CDR3, as DNA: TGTGCCAGCAGTTACTCGTTTACAGAACCACCTAAACTGTTTTTT. Amino acids: CASSYSFTEPPKLFF.

Here the CDR3 DNA reads TGTGCCAGCAGACACGGACTAGCGGGAGGGCAGTGGTCGGATACGCAGTATTTT. This translates into CASRHGLAGGQWSDTQYF. The V and J genes are TRBV27 and TRBJ2-3, with 15 bases matching TRBD2. After removal of 6 bases from V and 6 bases from J, the junction contained 13 bases not matched to a gene. Germline V gene sequence: CDR1 MNHEY, CDR2 SMNVEV (reference sequence). The CDR3 has 18 amino acids.

This chain uses TRBV6-5 with TRBJ1-1, with TRBD1 matching over 12 bases. The germline gives CDR1 MNHEY, CDR2 SVGAGI. This CDR3 contains 14 residues. V gave up 8 bases and J gave up 5 bases; unmatched junction bases: 6. CDR3 amino acids: CASSRDRGRTEAFF. The DNA of the CDR3 is TGTGCCAGCTCCCGGGACAGGGGGCGAACTGAAGCTTTCTTT.

The CDR3 sequence: CVTLDRGSSYEQYF. In nucleotides, the CDR3 is TGTGTCACCCTAGACAGGGGGAGCTCCTACGAGCAGTACTTC. The chain links TRBV6-1 to TRBJ2-7; TRBD1 aligns across 9 bases. Germline V gene data show CDR1 as MNHNS and CDR2 as SASEGT. CDR3 length: 14 amino acids.

This sequence joins TRBV28 and TRBJ2-3; the D gene is possibly TRBD2 (6 bases). The CDR3 is 14 residues long. Germline V CDR1 and CDR2: MDHEN, SYDVKM. V shed 4 bases and J shed 4 bases, with 12 bases lying between them. This CDR3 is CASSSGLEPDTQYF. The CDR3 DNA sequence: TGTGCCAGCAGTTCGGGACTCGAACCAGATACGCAGTATTTT.

The chain uses TRBV19 and TRBJ2-5, with 8 nucleotides matching TRBD2. The CDR3 consists of 12 residues. Germline V lookup: CDR1 LNHDA, CDR2 SQIVND (reference sequence). J was trimmed by 5 bases and V by 10 bases; bases with no gene match: 6. The CDR3 DNA reads TGTGCCACCAACAGCGGGAGTGAGACCCAGTACTTC. Translated, it gives CATNSGSETQYF.

The genes are TRBV7-2 and TRBJ1-3, with D tentatively TRBD1 (5 bases). Germline assignment: CDR1 SGHTA and CDR2 FQGNSA. CDR3 size: 13 residues. V shed 3 bases and J shed 5 bases, with 8 bases lying between them. The CDR3 is CASSFQGRNTIYF. CDR3 nucleotide sequence: TGTGCCAGCAGCTTTCAGGGTCGAAACACCATATATTTT.

This chain joins TRBV2 and TRBJ1-2, with D perhaps TRBD1 (6 bases). The CDR3 runs to 14 residues. Germline V gives CDR1 SNHLY, CDR2 FYNNEI. V lost 5 bases and J 0 bases, leaving 10 bases between the germline ends. CDR3 region: CASSRGRANYGYTF. The CDR3 coding sequence is TGTGCCAGCAGTCGGGGGCGAGCTAACTATGGCTACACCTTC.

The rearrangement links TRBV9 to TRBJ2-3, with TRBD1 matching 9 bases. Germline CDR1 reads SGDLS; CDR2 reads YYNGEE. V dropped 0 bases and J dropped 5; count of bases not matched to a gene: 4. CDR3 size: 15 residues. Written as DNA, the CDR3 is TGTGCCAGCAGCGTAGCTGGACAGGGGTTAGATACGCAGTATTTT. This codes for CASSVAGQGLDTQYF.

The rearrangement links TRBV5-1 to TRBJ1-1; D unresolved. The V gene's germline CDR1 is SGHRS and CDR2 YFSETQ. With 0 bases removed from V and 9 bases from J, the gap between germline ends came to 12 bases. The CDR3 extends over 13 amino acids. CDR3 region: CASSLGDSTQAFF. CDR3 sequence (DNA): TGCGCCAGCAGCTTGGGCGACTCTACCCAAGCTTTCTTT.

V and J are TRBV4-2 and TRBJ2-7; D might be TRBD2 (6 bases). The length of the CDR3 is 16 residues. The germline V and J ends were trimmed by 0 bases and 0 bases, with 12 bases remaining between them. The germline V gene encodes CDR1 LGHNA and CDR2 YNFKEQ. The CDR3 region has the DNA TGTGCCAGCAGCCAAGAACCGGCCGGGAGCTCCTACGAGCAGTACTTC. Protein sequence: CASSQEPAGSSYEQYF.

This clone was seen only a few times. This same CDR3 is encoded by further DNA sequences in the sample. This chain links TRBV28 with TRBJ1-2; unclear D gene. The ends were cut back, 6 bases at V and 7 bases at J, with 15 bases in the middle. Germline V CDR1 and CDR2: MDHEN, SYDVKM. CDR3 length equals 13 residues. CDR3 bases: TGTGCCAGCAGCCGGCGTGGGGTCGGTGGCTACACCTTC. Translating it yields CASSRRGVGGYTF.

Comment on this clone: A much larger clone lies a single base off, so this may be a read error. The V and J genes are TRBV7-9 and TRBJ2-5, with no clear D. Trimming removed 7 bases at V and 3 bases at J, with 6 bases between. The CDR3 is made up of 11 amino acids. Germline loops: CDR1 SEHNR, CDR2 FQNEAQ (reference sequence). The CDR3 DNA reads as TGTGCCAGCACCAAAGAAGAGACCCAGTACTTC. Protein: CASTKEETQYF.

The chain links TRBV27 to TRBJ2-5; D is possibly TRBD1 or TRBD2 (6 bases each). The CDR3 runs to 19 residues. Deletions cut 2 bases from V and 2 bases from J, with 24 bases between. The germline V gene encodes CDR1 MNHEY and CDR2 SMNVEV (reference sequence). Written as DNA, the CDR3 is TGTGCCAGCAGTTTACTAGGGGGGAGTGCAAGAATAGGGCAAGAGACCCAGTACTTC. It codes for CASSLLGGSARIGQETQYF.